These 31 T cell receptor beta chains share one sample of origin, sequenced in a study of cytomegalovirus exposure and HLA in healthy donors (dated by TCRdb to between 2016 and 2019). To prepare the library, the immunoSEQ multiplex PCR assay was applied. For the multiplex PCR, a mixture combining 60 forward primers for TCR Vbeta segments and 13 reverse primers for TCR Jbeta segments was used. TCRdb took this table from immuneACCESS and kept in-frame rearrangements with V and J called. Such tables lack part of the clones; where checked against another copy, unresolved V genes explain under half of the gap, and the rest is unexplained. This sample gives over 150,000 clones in total; less than 85% of them show up just once. The top ten hold 3.5% to 5.5% of the sample. Specimen: PBMCs. These receptors all stem from a man aged 40-55 years in good health and CMV-seronegative.

This clone was detected only once. J is TRBJ1-1 and V is TRBV7-8; D is perhaps TRBD1 (5 bases). Germline CDR1 SGHVS, CDR2 FQNEAQ. The CDR3 loop spans 16 amino acids. V lost 11 bases and J lost 1, with 23 bases in between. DNA of the CDR3: TGTGCCCTCGACTGGGCGGACACTCGCGGGAACACTGAAGCTTTCTTT. Its translation: CALDWADTRGNTEAFF.

The genes are TRBV6-5 and TRBJ1-2; no reliable D call. Trimming took off 2 bases at V and 7 bases at J, with 11 bases between the two ends. This CDR3 contains 13 residues. CDR1 and CDR2 from the germline V gene are MNHEY and SVGAGI. The CDR3 DNA reads as TGTGCCAGCAGTTACAGGGAGGCTGGTGGCTACACCTTC. Protein sequence: CASSYREAGGYTF.

This clone appeared a single time. V gene TRBV7-9 combines with J gene TRBJ2-2, with 10 positions matching TRBD1. The CDR3 is made up of 18 amino acids. CDR1 and CDR2 (germline): SEHNR, FQNEAQ (reference sequence). V was pared by 4 bases and J by 4 bases, with 12 bases of the junction left unmatched. This chain's CDR3 is CASSSRTDRGRRTGELFF. CDR3 coding DNA: TGTGCCAGCAGCTCGAGAACTGACAGGGGGCGTCGCACCGGGGAGCTGTTTTTT.

The chain recombines TRBV25-1 with TRBJ1-2; 7 bases align to TRBD1. Germline V CDR1 and CDR2: MGHDK, SYGVNS. Germline trimming cut 6 bases from V and 4 bases from J; bases unmatched to any gene: 5. CDR3 length: 13 residues. The CDR3 DNA reads TGTGCCAGCAGCCGAGACAGGGCCTATGGCTACACCTTC. The encoded protein is CASSRDRAYGYTF.

The chain combines TRBV4-1 with TRBJ2-2; D is possibly TRBD1 (5 bases). The CDR3 has 14 amino acids. V lost 5 bases, J lost 7 bases, and 14 bases lay in between. From germline, CDR1 is MGHRA and CDR2 YSYEKL. CDR3 in amino acids: CASSETARGGELFF. CDR3 DNA sequence: TGCGCCAGCAGCGAAACAGCAAGGGGCGGGGAGCTGTTTTTT.

This clone was recorded once. The CDR3 DNA reads TGTGCCAGCAGTCCTAGGGACAGGGAGGGTCAGCCCCAGCATTTT. It codes for CASSPRDREGQPQHF. J is TRBJ1-5 and V is TRBV27; 9 bases map to TRBD1. V lost 5 bases to trimming and J lost 6 bases; unmatched junction nucleotides: 8. This CDR3 is built from 15 residues. Germline assignment: CDR1 MNHEY and CDR2 SMNVEV (reference sequence).

The V call is TRBV6-5, the J call TRBJ2-7, with 7 bases that match TRBD2. V gave up 4 bases and J gave up 2 bases; unmatched junction bases: 5. The CDR3 contains 14 residues. Per germline, CDR1 MNHEY and CDR2 SVGAGI. DNA of the CDR3: TGTGCCAGCAGTTGGGGAGGGGAGACCTACGAGCAGTACTTC. Translating it yields CASSWGGETYEQYF.

This clone appeared once. CDR3 in amino acids: CASSSGQGILNTEAFF. In nucleotides, the CDR3 is TGCGCCAGCAGCTCGGGACAGGGGATCCTAAACACTGAAGCTTTCTTT. The V call is TRBV4-3, the J call TRBJ1-1, with TRBD1 matching over 10 bases. V shed 5 bases and J 2 bases; nucleotides not matched to a gene: 8. CDR3 length: 16 residues. The germline gives CDR1 LGHNA, CDR2 YSLEER.

This clone was detected only a few times. This chain links TRBV6-5 with TRBJ1-1; 7 bases fit TRBD1. Trimming took 6 bases from V and 1 from J; bases not matched to a gene: 2. The CDR3 has 13 amino acids. Looked up from germline, CDR1 is MNHEY and CDR2 is SVGAGI. The CDR3 region has the DNA TGTGCCAGCAGGCCAGGGGGGAACACTGAAGCTTTCTTT. Its protein product is CASRPGGNTEAFF.

This clone was found many times. In DNA form, the CDR3 reads TGTGCCAGCAGGGGGGACACCTCCAATCAGCCCCAGCATTTT. Its translation is CASRGDTSNQPQHF. The chain uses TRBV25-1 and TRBJ1-5; a possible D gene is TRBD1 (6 bases). Between the trimmed V and J ends, which lost 6 bases and 3 bases, there was a span of 12 bases. The CDR3 totals 14 residues. Germline V gene data show CDR1 as MGHDK and CDR2 as SYGVNS.

V usage is TRBV6-5 and J usage is TRBJ1-1, with D perhaps TRBD1 (6 bases). Trimming shortened V by 6 bases and J by 7 bases, and 15 bases separated the two germline ends. There are 13 residues in the CDR3. CDR1 MNHEY and CDR2 SVGAGI come from the germline V gene. This CDR3 reads CASSPGDRREAFF. The CDR3 coding sequence is TGTGCCAGCAGCCCAGGGGACCGCCGTGAAGCTTTCTTT.

This chain uses TRBV6-5 with TRBJ1-2; 8 bases are shared with TRBD1. V was clipped by 9 bases and J by 5 bases; unmatched bases: 2. The germline CDR1 and CDR2 sequences are MNHEY and SVGAGI. The CDR3 sequence is 11 residues long. This chain's CDR3 is CASGTGYGYTF. In DNA, the CDR3 is TGTGCCAGTGGGACAGGATATGGCTACACCTTC.

J is TRBJ2-3 and V is TRBV13; 9 nucleotides agree with TRBD2. The CDR3 runs 16 residues. J lost 0 bases, V lost 10 bases, and 11 bases had no gene match. CDR1 is PRHDT and CDR2 is FYEKMQ in the germline V gene (reference sequence). The CDR3 DNA is TGTGCCACGCGCGGGGGGGCAAGCGCTAGCACAGATACGCAGTATTTT. This codes for CATRGGASASTDTQYF.

Remarks on this clone: An end of the junction does not agree with germline; a read error may underlie this. V usage is TRBV7-9 and J usage is TRBJ2-6; maybe TRBD1 (5 bases). Germline V lookup: CDR1 SEHNR, CDR2 FQNEAQ (reference sequence). This CDR3 contains 15 residues. The CDR3 DNA is TGTTCCAGCAGCTCCTCAGGGCCCGGGGCCAACGTCCTGACTTTC. Residues: CSSSSSGPGANVLTF. The variable domain in full, with the rest retrieved from reference TRBV7-9 and TRBJ2-6, is DTGVSQNPRHKITKRGQNVTFRCDPISEHNRLYWYRQTLGQGPEFLTYFQNEAQLEKSRLLSDRFSAERPKGSFSTLEIQRTEQGDSAMYLCSSSSSGPGANVLTFGAGSRLTVL.

This clone was detected a few times. The CDR3 sequence: CASSSGTGLPPLHF. CDR3 nucleotides: TGTGCCAGCAGCTCCGGGACAGGGCTTCCACCCCTCCACTTT. The chain is built from TRBV7-2 and TRBJ1-6; 9 nucleotides align to TRBD1. Germline loops: CDR1 SGHTA, CDR2 FQGNSA. V lost 4 bases, J lost 11 bases, and 6 bases stayed unmatched. The CDR3 runs to 14 residues.

This chain uses TRBV27 with TRBJ2-1, with 9 bases matching TRBD1. V gave up 6 bases and J gave up 5 bases; unmatched junction bases: 11. This CDR3 contains 16 residues. In germline, CDR1 is MNHEY, CDR2 SMNVEV (reference sequence). CDR3 amino acids: CASSSPRGQGNNEQFF. DNA of the CDR3: TGTGCCAGCAGCTCCCCAAGGGGACAGGGAAACAATGAGCAGTTCTTC.

The gene calls are TRBV30 and TRBJ2-7; 7 bases align to TRBD2. The CDR3 extends over 13 amino acids. V lost 4 bases, J lost 6 bases, and 9 bases stayed unmatched. Germline lookup yields CDR1 GTSNPN and CDR2 SVGIG (reference sequence). For the CDR3, the DNA is TGTGCCTGGAAGGGAGGGAATGAACGCGAGCAGTACTTC. It yields the protein CAWKGGNEREQYF.

DNA for the CDR3: TGTGCCAGCAGCTTGACAGGGGTGGGTGGGGCCAACGTCCTGACTTTC. Protein sequence: CASSLTGVGGANVLTF. The chain combines TRBV7-9 with TRBJ2-6, with 8 bases that match TRBD1. Germline V gene data show CDR1 as SEHNR and CDR2 as FQNEAQ (reference sequence). The CDR3 is 16 residues long. V lost 3 bases to trimming and J lost 3 bases; unmatched junction nucleotides: 4.

V gene TRBV19 combines with J gene TRBJ1-1; no firm D call. The CDR3 totals 14 residues. The ends were cut back, 7 bases at V and 10 bases at J, with 22 bases in the middle. Per germline, CDR1 LNHDA and CDR2 SQIVND (reference sequence). The chain's CDR3 is CASKADGMAAGAFF. The CDR3 nucleotides read TGTGCCAGTAAGGCCGACGGGATGGCAGCTGGAGCTTTCTTT.

The V and J genes are TRBV30 and TRBJ1-1; D remains ambiguous. This CDR3 comprises 11 residues. Germline assignment: CDR1 GTSNPN and CDR2 SVGIG (reference sequence). V dropped 1 base and J dropped 9 bases, with 9 bases sitting between them. In DNA form, the CDR3 reads TGTGCCTGGAGTGGAAGCCGCCAAGCTTTCTTT. This translates into CAWSGSRQAFF.

The chain is built from TRBV30 and TRBJ2-2; a weak D match, TRBD2 (7 bases). Germline V CDR1 and CDR2: GTSNPN, SVGIG (reference sequence). V dropped 0 bases and J dropped 3 bases, with 11 bases sitting between them. The CDR3 totals 15 residues. The chain's CDR3 is CAWSVGGGDTGELFF. CDR3 DNA: TGTGCCTGGAGTGTTGGAGGGGGGGACACCGGGGAGCTGTTTTTT.

The genes are TRBV7-9 and TRBJ2-7; possible D gene TRBD1, 6 bases. Trimming removed 10 bases from V and 2 bases from J, with 18 bases in between. The CDR3 sequence is 14 residues long. CDR1 SEHNR and CDR2 FQNEAQ come from the germline V gene (reference sequence). Here the CDR3 reads CAIEAPDSPYEQYF. CDR3 bases: TGTGCCATCGAGGCCCCGGACAGTCCCTACGAGCAGTACTTC.

The rearrangement joins TRBV5-6 to TRBJ1-2; 7 bases align to TRBD1. CDR3 length: 16 residues. The V segment lost 3 bases and the J segment 2 bases; nucleotides outside the gene matches: 10. Germline V CDR1 and CDR2: SGHDT, YYEEEE. The CDR3 loop is CASSSPGQRWNYGYTF. CDR3 bases: TGTGCCAGCAGCTCGCCGGGACAGCGATGGAACTATGGCTACACCTTC. Combining the CDR3 with reference TRBV5-6 and TRBJ1-2 gives the whole variable domain DAGVTQSPTHLIKTRGQQVTLRCSPKSGHDTVSWYQQALGQGPQFIFQYYEEEERQRGNFPDRFSGHQFPNYSSELNVNALLLGDSALYLCASSSPGQRWNYGYTFGSGTRLTVV.

The rearrangement joins TRBV28 to TRBJ1-4; 7 nucleotides agree with TRBD1. CDR1 is MDHEN and CDR2 is SYDVKM in the germline V gene. The CDR3 is 14 amino acids. After removal of 6 bases from V and 7 bases from J, the junction contained 8 bases not matched to a gene. CDR3 DNA sequence: TGTGCCAGCAGCTGGGACAGAAACCCTGAAAAACTGTTTTTT. It specifies CASSWDRNPEKLFF.

This clone has only one observation. This rearrangement joins TRBV7-8 to TRBJ1-2; tentatively, D is TRBD1 (6 bases). There are 14 residues in the CDR3. Trimming left V 5 bases short and J 4 bases short, with 14 bases between. Germline lookup yields CDR1 SGHVS and CDR2 FQNEAQ. The CDR3 protein is CASSTHTGFYGYTF. CDR3 bases: TGTGCCAGCAGCACACATACAGGGTTCTATGGCTACACCTTC.

This clone has a handful of counts. V is TRBV4-1 and J is TRBJ2-5, with D possibly TRBD2 on 6 matching bases. The J call may be in error: the DNA end matches TRBJ2-7 better. The CDR3 covers 15 residues. Germline CDR1 reads MGHRA; CDR2 reads YSYEKL. The CDR3 spells CASSQWDSAQDEQYF. CDR3 nucleotides: TGCGCCAGCAGCCAATGGGACTCCGCCCAGGACGAGCAGTACTTC.

Worth noting for this clone: Relative to the germline gene, one junction end is altered; a read error may explain this. The chain has TRBV4-1 and TRBJ1-2, with D possibly matching TRBD1 (5 bases). Germline V gene lookup returns CDR1 MGHRA and CDR2 YSYEKL. The CDR3 has 15 residues. Here the CDR3 DNA reads TGCGCCAGCCGCCACACTGGAAGGGGCCCTGATGGCTACACCTTC. The encoded protein is CASRHTGRGPDGYTF.

The J gene is TRBJ2-3, the V gene TRBV9; 7 bases agree with TRBD1. CDR3 length: 17 amino acids. Germline lookup yields CDR1 SGDLS and CDR2 YYNGEE. Trimming at V came to 0 bases and at J to 2 bases, leaving 9 bases not matched to a gene. DNA for the CDR3: TGTGCCAGCAGCGTAGAGCCCCGACAGGGTTTCACAGATACGCAGTATTTT. Its protein product is CASSVEPRQGFTDTQYF. Full variable domain (missing parts from reference TRBV9 and TRBJ2-3): DSGVTQTPKHLITATGQRVTLRCSPRSGDLSVYWYQQSLDQGLQFLIQYYNGEERAKGNILERFSAQQFPDLHSELNLSSLELGDSALYFCASSVEPRQGFTDTQYFGPGTRLTVL.

The rearrangement links TRBV19 to TRBJ2-7, with D perhaps TRBD1 (5 bases). Germline-derived CDR1 and CDR2 are LNHDA and SQIVND (reference sequence). This CDR3 contains 15 residues. The V and J ends lost 2 bases and 0 bases respectively, with 11 bases between them. The CDR3 DNA reads TGTGCCAGTAGTATATATCAGGGTAGCTCCTACGAGCAGTACTTC. It translates to CASSIYQGSSYEQYF. Looking up the rest from reference TRBV19 and TRBJ2-7 gives the full variable domain: DGGITQSPKYLFRKEGQNVTLSCEQNLNHDAMYWYRQDPGQGLRLIYYSQIVNDFQKGDIAEGYSVSREKKESFPLTVTSAQKNPTAFYLCASSIYQGSSYEQYFGPGTRLTVT.

The rearrangement links TRBV18 to TRBJ1-3, with TRBD1 identical over 7 bases. This CDR3 has 17 residues. The germline V gene encodes CDR1 KGHSH and CDR2 LQKENI. V shed 5 bases and J 0 bases; nucleotides not matched to a gene: 10. DNA of the CDR3: TGTGCCAGCTCAGATCTCCGACAGGGCAACTCTGGAAACACCATATATTTT. Translating it yields CASSDLRQGNSGNTIYF. The entire variable domain, with the rest obtained from reference TRBV18 and TRBJ1-3, is as follows: NAGVMQNPRHLVRRRGQEARLRCSPMKGHSHVYWYRQLPEEGLKFMVYLQKENIIDESGMPKERFSAEFPKEGPSILRIQQVVRGDSAAYFCASSDLRQGNSGNTIYFGEGSWLTVV.

The gene calls are TRBV4-3 and TRBJ2-1; 13 nucleotides line up with TRBD2. The V gene end was trimmed by 4 bases and the J gene end by 2 bases; junction bases not matched to a gene: 5. Per the germline V gene, CDR1 is LGHNA and CDR2 is YSLEER. The CDR3 contains 17 residues. CDR3 DNA: TGCGCCAGCAGCCTAACTAGCGGGGGGGCCGCCTACAATGAGCAGTTCTTC. This encodes CASSLTSGGAAYNEQFF.